The T cell receptor beta chain under discussion was sequenced for a study of cytomegalovirus exposure and HLA in healthy donors. Turning to the study itself: Sequencing of 180 million or so T cells in an earlier analysis found roughly 120 million unique TCR beta sequences.

Germline V CDR1 and CDR2: SGHDN, FVKESK. This CDR3 has 17 residues. Unmatched junction bases numbered 8, after V lost 1 base and J lost 2 bases. A note on this clone: Antigen specificity is unknown.

The study ran its PCR with 60 Vbeta and 13 Jbeta primers. Data came from immunoSEQ multiplex PCR; TCRdb stores just in-frame clones and leaves some out. The sample carries some 160,000 clones, approximately 84% recorded once. Whole-study findings and limits: The listing of 150 to 200 TCR beta chains classed them as cytomegalovirus-associated.

Sequencing input: PBMCs. The genes are TRBV14 and TRBJ2-7, with 10 positions matching TRBD2. The clonotype was recovered from a man between 45 and 60 years old in good health and CMV-seropositive. CDR3 sequence: CASSQVALAGGTYEQYF. The CDR3 DNA sequence: TGTGCCAGCAGCCAAGTCGCCTTAGCGGGGGGAACCTACGAGCAGTACTTC.